This T cell receptor beta chain comes out of a study of blood T cell repertoires in COVID-19 (dated by TCRdb to the early 2020s). General notes on the study: Samples from collaborators originated in the United States, Italy and Spain and spanned both the acute and convalescent phases of COVID-19. The prospective study material was composed of cDNA or gDNA derived from T cells, B-cell-depleted T cells, or PBMCs. The repertoires were released in a freely available public database intended as a resource for research on the immune response to SARS-CoV-2. A de-identified subject ID, COVID-19 status, age in years and sex were almost always included in the sample metadata. The dataset comprised deeply sampled blood TCRbeta repertoires from subjects exposed to, actively infected with, or recovered from COVID-19. Where available, HLA class I and class II types were taken from metadata supplied by the sample provider and were not determined by assay-based typing. Samples were obtained from the ongoing ImmuneRACE study (first 160 participants) and from about 1,300 subjects provided by 6 global collaborators. Summary of the overall study and its limitations: The quantity of clinical and demographic metadata differed by source and by participant and was supplied without curation.

Details on this clone: Its cognate antigen has yet to be identified. No much larger clone exists at a distance of one base, and base qualities are not known.

The collaborating institutions used their own protocols to collect whole blood in K2EDTA tubes. For TCRbeta analysis, collaborators shipped samples in one of three forms: frozen whole blood, isolated PBMCs, or DNA extracted from either of those sample types. Ends trimmed: V by 4 bases, J by 2 bases; bases unmatched to a gene: 7. From the germline V gene, CDR1 is SGHRS and CDR2 is YFSETQ. The CDR3 measures 16 amino acids from cysteine to phenylalanine. This entry keeps only the CDR3 DNA: 48 bases, framed from base 1. TCRbeta CDR3 regions were amplified from genomic DNA by means of the immunoSEQ Assay, a bias-controlled multiplex PCR. The original methods were these. The number of nucleated cells in each sample was estimated by amplification of reference gene primers within the assay. Sequence reads were collapsed and filtered to measure the absolute abundance of every unique TCRbeta CDR3 rearrangement. For each sample, productive Simpson clonality was calculated by taking the square root of Simpson's diversity index across productive rearrangements. This immuneACCESS table, as held by TCRdb, lists in-frame sequences with V and J called but not all clones. Of the missing ones, under half trace to an unresolved V gene in checked studies; the others have no known cause. That table furnishes V, J and clone size, whereas the DNA furnished D and trimming. In all, the sample holds 300,000 to 450,000 clones, and 85% of those were seen once. More than 3% of the sample is in the top ten clones.

Sample: peripheral blood. This TCR derives from a woman aged 18-29 years with acute or convalescent COVID-19. Here the chain combines TRBV5-1 and TRBJ1-4; 8 central nucleotides agree with TRBD1. The DNA reads TGCGCCAGCAGCCTCGGACAGGGAGGGACTAATGAAAAACTGTTTTTT. Its product reads: CASSLGQGGTNEKLFF.